Below are 10 T cell receptor beta chains sequenced from a single sample in a study of PD-L1 blockade in urothelial cancer. Data came from immunoSEQ multiplex PCR; TCRdb stores just in-frame clones and leaves some out. Among around 63,000 clones listed, roughly 80% were seen once. Time point reported: pretreatment peripheral blood. The sequences come from PBMCs, collected around atezolizumab (anti-PD-L1) treatment. The receptors here all came from a man between 65 and 85 years old with urothelial cancer.

The gene calls are TRBV9 and TRBJ2-1; possibly TRBD1 for D (5 bases). Deletions cut 4 bases from V and 4 bases from J, with 12 bases between. The germline V gene encodes CDR1 SGDLS and CDR2 YYNGEE. This CDR3 is 14 amino acids long. CDR3 sequence reads: CASSPRADYNEQFF. DNA for the CDR3: TGTGCCAGCAGCCCCAGGGCGGATTACAATGAGCAGTTCTTC.

This clone came up many times. The J gene is TRBJ2-5, the V gene TRBV7-9; 7 nucleotides align to TRBD2. Trimming cost V 4 bases and J 4 bases; bases outside gene matches: 9. This CDR3 contains 15 residues. The germline V gene encodes CDR1 SEHNR and CDR2 FQNEAQ (reference sequence). The CDR3 coding sequence is TGTGCCAGCAGCTCAACCTCGGGGGGTAGAGAGACCCAGTACTTC. The encoded protein is CASSSTSGGRETQYF.

This clone was seen once. The chain links TRBV12-5 to TRBJ1-5, with TRBD1 identical over 8 bases. The CDR3 has 14 amino acids. Trimming took 5 bases from V and 9 from J; bases not matched to a gene: 9. Germline CDR1 LGHNT, CDR2 FRNRAP. As DNA, the CDR3 is TGTGCTAGTGGTCCCCGGACAGGGATTGCGCCCCAGCATTTT. It encodes CASGPRTGIAPQHF.

This clone has only one observation. The chain uses TRBV5-8 and TRBJ2-2, with 7 bases lining up with TRBD1. Losses at the gene ends were 2 bases for V and 1 base for J; bases not matched to a gene: 2. Germline values: CDR1 SGHTS, CDR2 YDEGEE. The length of the CDR3 is 15 residues. Here the CDR3 reads CASSFRQGNTGELFF. In DNA, the CDR3 is TGTGCCAGCAGCTTTCGACAGGGGAACACCGGGGAGCTGTTTTTT.

This clone was seen just once. The V gene is TRBV5-1, the J gene TRBJ2-7, with TRBD2 matching 10 bases. Germline loops: CDR1 SGHRS, CDR2 YFSETQ. The length of the CDR3 is 15 residues. V was pared by 4 bases and J by 0 bases, with 4 bases of the junction left unmatched. The CDR3 loop is CASSPLAGGSYEQYF. In DNA form, the CDR3 reads TGCGCCAGCAGCCCATTAGCGGGGGGCTCCTACGAGCAGTACTTC.

The V call is TRBV7-9, the J call TRBJ1-4; 9 positions match TRBD1. CDR1 and CDR2 (germline): SEHNR, FQNEAQ (reference sequence). The CDR3 runs 15 residues. J lost 4 bases, V lost 5 bases, and 5 bases had no gene match. The CDR3: CASSPMTGGNEKLFF. CDR3 nucleotide sequence: TGTGCCAGCAGCCCAATGACAGGGGGTAATGAAAAACTGTTTTTT.

V usage is TRBV7-7 and J usage is TRBJ2-2; 9 nucleotides agree with TRBD2. Germline lookup yields CDR1 SSHAT and CDR2 FNYEAQ (reference sequence). The CDR3 has 16 amino acids. V gave up 6 bases and J gave up 1 base; unmatched junction bases: 6. As DNA, the CDR3 is TGTGCCAGCAGTACCGGGACTAGCTTGAACACCGGGGAGCTGTTTTTT. Encoded protein: CASSTGTSLNTGELFF.

The chain carries TRBV6-5 and TRBJ1-5; unclear D gene. Trimming cost V 0 bases and J 7 bases, with 13 bases left between them. Germline CDR1 is MNHEY and CDR2 is SVGAGI. This CDR3 spans 15 amino acids. In nucleotides, the CDR3 is TGTGCCAGCAGTTACTCCGCCCCCTCGAGCCAGCCCCAGCATTTT. Protein sequence: CASSYSAPSSQPQHF.

V is TRBV30 and J is TRBJ1-5; D uncertain. From germline, CDR1 is GTSNPN and CDR2 SVGIG (reference sequence). There are 14 residues in the CDR3. V was shortened by 0 bases and J by 2 bases, with 8 bases between the two germline ends. CDR3 amino acids: CAWSVNSGNQPQHF. CDR3 DNA sequence: TGTGCCTGGAGTGTTAATTCAGGCAATCAGCCCCAGCATTTT.

The rearrangement joins TRBV4-2 to TRBJ2-3, with a tentative D call TRBD1 (6 bases). V was trimmed by 0 bases and J by 0 bases, leaving 10 bases between them. Germline V lookup: CDR1 LGHNA, CDR2 YNFKEQ. The CDR3 consists of 16 residues. CDR3 DNA: TGTGCCAGCAGCCAAGAGACAGGCCCTAGCACAGATACGCAGTATTTT. It specifies CASSQETGPSTDTQYF.